These 18 T cell receptor beta chains originate from one sample sequenced in a study of blood T cells in healthy people across ages. The second PCR ran roughly 6 to 11 cycles with a sample-barcoded 5' primer and J-beta primers. One entry per CDR3 protein results from TCRdb running MiXCR on the 5' RACE reads. The sample lists 1.5 million to 2 million distinct CDR3 sequences; approximately 30% were seen once. Sequenced material: blood. The receptors derive from a young woman in good health.

Note on this clonotype: A clone one base away is much larger, so this may be a read error. The chain uses TRBV5-1 and TRBJ2-7; TRBD2 agrees at 7 bases. CDR1 is SGHRS, CDR2 YFSETQ, per germline. There are 15 residues in the CDR3. V shed 4 bases, J shed 9 bases, and the junction held 16 bases outside the gene matches. CDR3 DNA sequence: TGCGCCAGCAGCCCTGGGGTTAGGCTAGCGGACGGGCAGTACTTC. It codes for CASSPGVRLADGQYF. Drawing the rest from reference TRBV5-1 and TRBJ2-7, the complete variable domain is KAGVTQTPRYLIKTRGQQVTLSCSPISGHRSVSWYQQTPGQGLQFLFEYFSETQRNKGNFPGRFSGRQFSNSRSEMNVSTLELGDSALYLCASSPGVRLADGQYFGPGTRLTVT.

This clonotype occurred a few times. This rearrangement joins TRBV20-1 to TRBJ2-2, with D hard to call. The CDR3 has 13 residues. Germline CDR1 is DFQATT and CDR2 is SNEGSKA (reference sequence). V shed 5 bases and J shed 4 bases, with 11 bases lying between them. As DNA, the CDR3 is TGCAGTGCTGGGTTACCTGCCACCGGGGAGCTGTTTTTT. Residues: CSAGLPATGELFF.

This clonotype has just a few counts. The gene calls are TRBV7-6 and TRBJ1-6, with D perhaps matching TRBD1 (6 bases). CDR1 and CDR2 from the germline V gene are SGHVS and FNYEAQ. V lost 4 bases to trimming and J lost 8 bases, with 21 bases between them. The CDR3 is 17 residues long. The DNA of the CDR3 is TGTGCCAGCAGCTCGATACGCACAGGGAGGGGACATTCACCCCTCCACTTT. The encoded protein is CASSSIRTGRGHSPLHF.

V is TRBV7-9 and J is TRBJ1-1; D is uncertain. Germline CDR1 is SEHNR and CDR2 is FQNEAQ (reference sequence). Trimming shortened V by 4 bases and J by 0 bases, and 9 bases separated the two germline ends. The CDR3 loop spans 14 amino acids. The CDR3 DNA reads TGTGCCAGCAGCTGGCAAGGGATGAACACTGAAGCTTTCTTT. Translating it yields CASSWQGMNTEAFF.

This clonotype has a single count. The chain is built from TRBV5-1 and TRBJ2-1, with D maybe TRBD2 (6 bases). With 5 bases removed from V and 4 bases from J, the gap between germline ends came to 13 bases. CDR3 length: 14 amino acids. CDR1 and CDR2 (germline): SGHRS, YFSETQ. Here the CDR3 DNA reads TGCGCCAGCAGAATAGCGGAGCTATACAATGAGCAGTTCTTC. This translates into CASRIAELYNEQFF.

The V and J genes are TRBV6-2 or TRBV6-3 and TRBJ2-5; 9 bases line up with TRBD2. CDR1 and CDR2 from the germline V gene are MNHEY and SVGEGT. V gave up 0 bases and J gave up 11 bases; unmatched junction bases: 13. CDR3 size: 16 residues. Written as DNA, the CDR3 is TGTGCCAGCAGTTACTCAGGCGGGGGGGCTACCAATGAGCAGTACTTC. Protein product: CASSYSGGGATNEQYF.

The chain carries TRBV3-1 and TRBJ2-5; 8 bases line up with TRBD1. This CDR3 is 18 amino acids long. Germline V gene sequence: CDR1 LGHDT, CDR2 YNNKEL (reference sequence). The J segment lost 4 bases and the V segment lost 4 bases, leaving 17 bases of the junction unmatched. The CDR3 protein is CASSPAHLRQGTRETQYF. Written as DNA, the CDR3 is TGTGCCAGCAGCCCCGCCCATTTAAGACAGGGGACGAGAGAGACCCAGTACTTC.

The chain carries TRBV7-9 and TRBJ1-3; 7 nucleotides match TRBD1. CDR3 length: 15 residues. V shed 5 bases, J shed 0 bases, and the junction held 4 bases outside the gene matches. Germline lookup yields CDR1 SEHNR and CDR2 FQNEAQ (reference sequence). This chain's CDR3 is CASSPDRASGNTIYF. CDR3 coding DNA: TGTGCCAGCAGCCCCGACAGGGCCTCTGGAAACACCATATATTTT.

The V and J genes are TRBV5-6 and TRBJ2-7; TRBD1 or TRBD2 may be the D gene (6 bases each). The CDR3 is made up of 13 amino acids. Between the trimmed V and J ends, which lost 2 bases and 6 bases, there was a span of 12 bases. In germline, CDR1 is SGHDT, CDR2 YYEEEE. CDR3 in DNA: TGTGCCAGCAGCTTTTGGGGGGCCGCCGAGCAGTACTTC. Protein sequence: CASSFWGAAEQYF.

This clonotype occurred a few times. The chain combines TRBV5-1 with TRBJ2-1; tentative D call: TRBD2 (6 bases). Germline CDR1 reads SGHRS; CDR2 reads YFSETQ. This CDR3 is 13 amino acids long. The ends were cut back, 4 bases at V and 11 bases at J, with 16 bases in the middle. CDR3 sequence: CASSLSPSVKQFF. The CDR3, as DNA: TGCGCCAGCAGCCTTTCGCCTAGCGTGAAGCAGTTCTTC.

Remarks on this clonotype: Possible read error: a much larger clone is one base away. The rearrangement uses TRBV7-6 and TRBJ1-4, with a weak D call TRBD1 (5 bases). Germline lookup yields CDR1 SGHVS and CDR2 FNYEAQ. Trimming left V 5 bases short and J 1 base short, with 8 bases between. The CDR3 has 14 residues. The CDR3 reads CASSPGETNEKLFF. The CDR3 DNA sequence: TGTGCCAGCAGCCCGGGGGAAACTAATGAAAAACTGTTTTTT.

A remark on this clonotype: The junction shows a germline mismatch at one end, possibly a read error. The gene calls are TRBV20-1 and TRBJ2-7; TRBD2 aligns across 8 bases. The germline V gene has CDR1 DFQATT and CDR2 SNEGSKA (reference sequence). The CDR3 runs to 15 residues. In nucleotides, the CDR3 is TGCGGTGCAGCGAGCGGGAGTAGGGCCTCCTACGAGCAGTACTTC. Translation gives CGAASGSRASYEQYF.

Comment on this clonotype: This may come from a read error, since a much larger clone is one base off. J is TRBJ1-2 and V is TRBV3-1; possibly TRBD1 for D (5 bases). The CDR3 runs 10 residues. Germline-derived CDR1 and CDR2 are LGHDT and YNNKEL (reference sequence). Trimming left V 9 bases short and J 8 bases short, with 10 bases between. The chain's CDR3 is CARGLGGYTF. CDR3 DNA sequence: TGTGCCAGGGGACTTGGCGGCTACACCTTC.

This clonotype appeared many times. V and J are TRBV7-2 and TRBJ2-3; 8 bases align to TRBD2. The J segment lost 4 bases and the V segment lost 8 bases, leaving 5 bases of the junction unmatched. Germline V CDR1 and CDR2: SGHTA, FQGNSA. The CDR3 has 13 amino acids. CDR3 residues: CASGSGGPDTQYF. As DNA, the CDR3 is TGTGCCAGCGGCAGCGGGGGACCAGATACGCAGTATTTT.

This clonotype showed up just a few times. This may stem from a read error, because a much larger clone lies one nucleotide away. CDR3 in DNA: TGTGCCAGCAGTTGTAGCGGGGGCGGGGAGACCCAGTACTTC. This gives the protein CASSCSGGGETQYF. The chain employs TRBV7-2 and TRBJ2-5; TRBD2 matches at 9 bases. The germline CDR1 and CDR2 sequences are SGHTA and FQGNSA. CDR3 size: 14 residues. V was clipped by 6 bases and J by 5 bases; unmatched bases: 7.

The table lists this clonotype with a few counts. The chain uses TRBV5-1 and TRBJ2-3; D perhaps matches TRBD1 (6 bases). The CDR3 totals 15 residues. V lost 3 bases and J 9 bases, leaving 20 bases between the germline ends. CDR1 is SGHRS and CDR2 is YFSETQ in the germline V gene. Here the CDR3 reads CASSSEPLPGETQYF. DNA of the CDR3: TGCGCCAGCAGCTCGGAACCTCTACCAGGGGAGACGCAGTATTTT.

There are many counts of this clonotype. V is TRBV7-2 and J is TRBJ2-3; TRBD2 is a possible D gene (6 bases). CDR1 is SGHTA, CDR2 FQGNSA, per germline. V was clipped by 5 bases and J by 4 bases, with 10 bases between them. The CDR3 totals 13 residues. In DNA form, the CDR3 reads TGTGCCAGCAGCCGACTAGTGTCAGATACGCAGTATTTT. It specifies CASSRLVSDTQYF.

This chain joins TRBV11-3 and TRBJ2-5; 7 bases are a match to TRBD2. This CDR3 has 14 amino acids. From germline, CDR1 is SGHNT and CDR2 YENEEA. V gave up 3 bases and J gave up 5 bases; unmatched junction bases: 6. The CDR3 loop reads CASSLRGKEETQYF. CDR3 nucleotides: TGTGCCAGCAGCTTGCGGGGGAAGGAGGAGACCCAGTACTTC.